This T cell receptor beta chain was obtained from a study of blood T cell repertoires in COVID-19. Looking at the study overall: The United States, Italy and Spain were the sources of the acute and convalescent COVID-19 samples.

Data came from immunoSEQ multiplex PCR; TCRdb stores just in-frame clones and leaves some out. This sample carries about 140,000 clones, approximately 88% of them seen once, and the ten largest clones take about 5.2%. Cohort assignment relied on participant-reported clinical history. This clone was observed once. CDR1 is SGHTA and CDR2 is FQGNSA in the germline V gene. Deletions cut 1 base from V and 0 bases from J, with 18 bases between. There are 19 residues in the CDR3. The chain joins TRBV7-2 to TRBJ1-4, with D unclear. Sequenced: PBMCs or T cells enriched from blood (not recorded which). This receptor was obtained from a man aged 65-85 years who had been exposed to COVID-19. The CDR3, as DNA: TGTGCCAGCAGCTTAGGTTTGAGGGTACATGGCGCAACTAATGAAAAACTGTTTTTT. It specifies CASSLGLRVHGATNEKLFF.